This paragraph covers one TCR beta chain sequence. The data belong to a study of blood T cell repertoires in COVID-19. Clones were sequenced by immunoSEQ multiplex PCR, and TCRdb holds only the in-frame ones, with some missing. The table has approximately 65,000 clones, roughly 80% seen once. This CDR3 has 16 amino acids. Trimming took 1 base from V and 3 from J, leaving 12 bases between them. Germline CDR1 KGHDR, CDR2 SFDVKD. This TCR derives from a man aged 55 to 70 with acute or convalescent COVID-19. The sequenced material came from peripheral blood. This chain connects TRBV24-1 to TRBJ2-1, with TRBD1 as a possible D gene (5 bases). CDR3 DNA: TGTGCCACCAGTGATTTCCGGCAGGGTGACTACAATGAGCAGTTCTTC. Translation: CATSDFRQGDYNEQFF.